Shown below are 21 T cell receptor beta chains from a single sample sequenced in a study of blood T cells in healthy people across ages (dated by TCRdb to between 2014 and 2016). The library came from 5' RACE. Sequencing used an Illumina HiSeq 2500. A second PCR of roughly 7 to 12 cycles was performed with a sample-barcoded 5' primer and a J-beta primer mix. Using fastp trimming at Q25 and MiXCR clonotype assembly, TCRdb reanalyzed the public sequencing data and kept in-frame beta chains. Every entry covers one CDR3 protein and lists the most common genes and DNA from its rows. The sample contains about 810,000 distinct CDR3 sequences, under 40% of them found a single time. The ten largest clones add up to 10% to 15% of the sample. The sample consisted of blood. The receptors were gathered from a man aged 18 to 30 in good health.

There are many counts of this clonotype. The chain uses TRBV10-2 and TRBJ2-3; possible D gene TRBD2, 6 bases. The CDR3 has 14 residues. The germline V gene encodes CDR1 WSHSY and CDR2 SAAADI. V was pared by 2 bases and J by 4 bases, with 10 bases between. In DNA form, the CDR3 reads TGCGCCAGCAGTGAGGGCAGGGACTCAGATACGCAGTATTTT. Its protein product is CASSEGRDSDTQYF.

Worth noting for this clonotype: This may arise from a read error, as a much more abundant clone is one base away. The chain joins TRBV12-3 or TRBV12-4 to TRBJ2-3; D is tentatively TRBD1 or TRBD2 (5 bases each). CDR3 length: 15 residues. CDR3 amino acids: CASSPGTASTDAQYF. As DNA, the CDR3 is TGTGCCAGCAGTCCCGGGACCGCCAGCACAGATGCGCAGTATTTT.

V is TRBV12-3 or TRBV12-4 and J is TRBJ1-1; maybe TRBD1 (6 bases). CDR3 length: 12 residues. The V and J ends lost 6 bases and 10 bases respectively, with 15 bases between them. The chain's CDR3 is CASSQDRQGAFF. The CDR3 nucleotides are TGTGCCAGCAGCCAAGACAGGCAAGGAGCTTTCTTT.

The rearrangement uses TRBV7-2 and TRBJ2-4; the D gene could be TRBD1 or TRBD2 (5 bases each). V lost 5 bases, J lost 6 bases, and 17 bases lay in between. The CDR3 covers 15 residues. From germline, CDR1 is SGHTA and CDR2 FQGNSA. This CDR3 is CASSRSGAPGNIQYF. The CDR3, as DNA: TGTGCCAGCAGCCGCTCCGGGGCCCCGGGAAACATTCAGTACTTC.

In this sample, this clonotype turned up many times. The CDR3 nucleotides read TGTGCCAGCAGCTTACCCGGAAGCAATCAGCCCCAGCATTTT. Amino acid sequence: CASSLPGSNQPQHF. V gene TRBV7-9 combines with J gene TRBJ1-5; D is ambiguous. The V and J ends lost 2 bases and 1 base respectively, with 6 bases between them. The CDR3 has 14 residues. Germline V gives CDR1 SEHNR, CDR2 FQNEAQ (reference sequence).

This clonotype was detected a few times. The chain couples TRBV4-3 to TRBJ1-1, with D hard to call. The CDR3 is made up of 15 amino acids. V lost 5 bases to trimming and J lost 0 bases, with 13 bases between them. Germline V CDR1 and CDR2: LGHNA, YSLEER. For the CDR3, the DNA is TGCGCCAGCAGCGGCGGGCGGATAGTGAACACTGAAGCTTTCTTT. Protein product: CASSGGRIVNTEAFF.

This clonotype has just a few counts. The CDR3 region has the DNA TGTGCCAGCAGTCCGTGGGGGGTTACCTACAATGAGCAGTTCTTC. Translated: CASSPWGVTYNEQFF. The J gene is TRBJ2-1, the V gene TRBV27; a possible D gene is TRBD2 (6 bases). CDR3 length: 15 residues. Germline V CDR1 and CDR2: MNHEY, SMNVEV (reference sequence). V dropped 5 bases and J dropped 2 bases, with 13 bases sitting between them.

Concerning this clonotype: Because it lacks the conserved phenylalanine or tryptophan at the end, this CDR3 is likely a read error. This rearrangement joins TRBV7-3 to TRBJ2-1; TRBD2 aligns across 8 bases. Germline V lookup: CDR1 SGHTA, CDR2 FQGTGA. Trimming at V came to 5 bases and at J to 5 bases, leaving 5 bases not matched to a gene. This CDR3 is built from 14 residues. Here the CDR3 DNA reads TGTGCCAGCAGCGCGGGGGGTCCCAACAATGAGCAGTTCCTC. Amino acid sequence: CASSAGGPNNEQFL.

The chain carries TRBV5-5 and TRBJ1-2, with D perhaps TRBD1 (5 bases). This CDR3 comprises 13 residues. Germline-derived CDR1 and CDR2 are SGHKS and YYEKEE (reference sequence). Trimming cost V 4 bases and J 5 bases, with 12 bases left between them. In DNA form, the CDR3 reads TGTGCCAGCAGCCCCGACAGACCTTATGGCTACACCTTC. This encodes CASSPDRPYGYTF.

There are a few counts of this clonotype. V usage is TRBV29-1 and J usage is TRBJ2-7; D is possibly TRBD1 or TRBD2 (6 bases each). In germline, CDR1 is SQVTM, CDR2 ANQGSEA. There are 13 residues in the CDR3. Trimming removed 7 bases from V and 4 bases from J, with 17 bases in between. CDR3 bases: TGCAGCGGGGGGGACATTAGGGGATACGAGCAGTACTTC. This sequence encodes CSGGDIRGYEQYF.

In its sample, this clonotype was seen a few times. The chain's CDR3 is CASSPGTAEEKLFF. CDR3 DNA sequence: TGTGCCAGCAGTCCCGGGACAGCCGAGGAAAAACTGTTTTTT. This sequence joins TRBV12-3 or TRBV12-4 and TRBJ1-4, with 7 positions matching TRBD1. J gave up 8 bases and V 5 bases, and 8 bases lay outside the gene matches. CDR3 size: 14 residues.

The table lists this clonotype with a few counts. CDR3 nucleotide sequence: TGTGCCAGCAGCCTAAATCCGGGACGATTCACTTATGGCTACACCTTC. Protein product: CASSLNPGRFTYGYTF. The chain links TRBV12-3 or TRBV12-4 to TRBJ1-2; maybe TRBD1 (5 bases). The CDR3 has 16 amino acids. V lost 6 bases and J 5 bases, leaving 22 bases between the germline ends.

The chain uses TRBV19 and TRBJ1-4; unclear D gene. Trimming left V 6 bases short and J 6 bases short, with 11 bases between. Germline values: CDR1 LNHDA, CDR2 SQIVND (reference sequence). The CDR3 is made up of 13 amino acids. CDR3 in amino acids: CASSSTVDEKLFF. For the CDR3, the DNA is TGTGCCAGTAGCTCCACGGTCGATGAAAAACTGTTTTTT. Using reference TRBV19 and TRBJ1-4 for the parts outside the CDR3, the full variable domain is DGGITQSPKYLFRKEGQNVTLSCEQNLNHDAMYWYRQDPGQGLRLIYYSQIVNDFQKGDIAEGYSVSREKKESFPLTVTSAQKNPTAFYLCASSSTVDEKLFFGSGTQLSVL.

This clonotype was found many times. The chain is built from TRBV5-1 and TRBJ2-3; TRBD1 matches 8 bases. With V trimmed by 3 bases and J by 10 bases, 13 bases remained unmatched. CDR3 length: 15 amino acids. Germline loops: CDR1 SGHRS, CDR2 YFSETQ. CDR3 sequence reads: CASSSDRAMVWAQYF. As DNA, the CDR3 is TGCGCCAGCAGCTCGGACAGGGCCATGGTTTGGGCGCAGTATTTT.

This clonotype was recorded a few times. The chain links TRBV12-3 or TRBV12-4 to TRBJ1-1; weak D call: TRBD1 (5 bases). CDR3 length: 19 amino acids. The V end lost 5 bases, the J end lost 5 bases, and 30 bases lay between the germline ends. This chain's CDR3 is CASSPSFLSGTGRVTEAFF. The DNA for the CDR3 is TGTGCCAGCAGTCCCTCCTTCCTCTCCGGGACGGGAAGGGTGACTGAAGCTTTCTTT.

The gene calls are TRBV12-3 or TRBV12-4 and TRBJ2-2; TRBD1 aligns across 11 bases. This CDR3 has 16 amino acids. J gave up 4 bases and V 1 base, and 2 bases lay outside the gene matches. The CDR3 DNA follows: TGTGCCAGCAGTTTAGTGGACAGGGGGCCCACCGGGGAGCTGTTTTTT. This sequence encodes CASSLVDRGPTGELFF.

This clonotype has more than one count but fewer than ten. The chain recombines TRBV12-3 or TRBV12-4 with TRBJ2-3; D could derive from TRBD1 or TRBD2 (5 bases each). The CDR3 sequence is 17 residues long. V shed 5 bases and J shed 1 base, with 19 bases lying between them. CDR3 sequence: CASSVGQGRAGTDTQYF. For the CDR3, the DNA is TGTGCCAGCAGTGTCGGCCAGGGACGAGCGGGCACAGATACGCAGTATTTT.

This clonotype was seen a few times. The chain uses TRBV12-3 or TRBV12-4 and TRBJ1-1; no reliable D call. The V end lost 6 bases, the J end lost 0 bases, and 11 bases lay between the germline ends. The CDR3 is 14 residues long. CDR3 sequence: CASRNRLLNTEAFF. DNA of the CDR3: TGTGCCAGCAGGAACCGGCTATTGAACACTGAAGCTTTCTTT.

CDR3 in DNA: TGTGCCAGCTCACCAATCGGGGTAGCGGGGGAAGATACGCAGTATTTT. Translating gives CASSPIGVAGEDTQYF. The chain recombines TRBV18 with TRBJ2-3, with 9 bases that match TRBD2. The V gene's germline CDR1 is KGHSH and CDR2 LQKENI. V trimming: 2 bases; J trimming: 5 bases; junction bases outside the gene matches: 8. The CDR3 is 16 amino acids.

CDR3 DNA sequence: TGTGCCAGCAGCCAAGGGAGGCAGGGGGCCAAACTGAAACCCCATAGCAATCAGCCCCAGCATTTT. This translates into CASSQGRQGAKLKPHSNQPQHF. The chain carries TRBV3-1 and TRBJ1-5; TRBD1 aligns across 8 bases. This CDR3 comprises 22 residues. V shed 1 base, J shed 0 bases, and the junction held 20 bases outside the gene matches. In germline, CDR1 is LGHDT, CDR2 YNNKEL (reference sequence).

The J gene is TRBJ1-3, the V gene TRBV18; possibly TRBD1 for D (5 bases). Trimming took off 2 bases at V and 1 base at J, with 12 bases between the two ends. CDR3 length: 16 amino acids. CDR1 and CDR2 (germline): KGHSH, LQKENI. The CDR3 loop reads CASSPSPPGSGNTIYF. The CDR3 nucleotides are TGTGCCAGCTCACCATCTCCTCCAGGGTCTGGAAACACCATATATTTT. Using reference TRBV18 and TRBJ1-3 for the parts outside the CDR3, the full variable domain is NAGVMQNPRHLVRRRGQEARLRCSPMKGHSHVYWYRQLPEEGLKFMVYLQKENIIDESGMPKERFSAEFPKEGPSILRIQQVVRGDSAAYFCASSPSPPGSGNTIYFGEGSWLTVV.